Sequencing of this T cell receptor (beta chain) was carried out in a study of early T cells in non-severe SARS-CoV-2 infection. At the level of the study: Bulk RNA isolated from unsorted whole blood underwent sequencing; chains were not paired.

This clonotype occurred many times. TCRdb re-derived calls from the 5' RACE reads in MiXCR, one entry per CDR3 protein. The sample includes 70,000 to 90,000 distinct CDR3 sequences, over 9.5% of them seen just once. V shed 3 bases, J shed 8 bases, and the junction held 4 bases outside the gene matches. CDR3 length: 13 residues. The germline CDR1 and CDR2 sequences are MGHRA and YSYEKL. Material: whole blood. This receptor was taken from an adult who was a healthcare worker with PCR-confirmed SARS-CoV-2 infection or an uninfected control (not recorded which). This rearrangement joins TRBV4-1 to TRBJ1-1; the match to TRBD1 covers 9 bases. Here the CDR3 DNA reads TGCGCCAGCAGCCACGGGACAGGGTACGAAGCTTTCTTT. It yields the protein CASSHGTGYEAFF.